This T cell receptor (beta chain) was obtained from a study of shared T cell receptors in the human thymus. Method: immunoSEQ multiplex PCR; TCRdb's copy keeps in-frame clones and lacks some. The sample has fewer than 700,000 clones, over 75% seen once. Germline CDR1 SQVTM, CDR2 ANQGSEA. This CDR3 is 11 amino acids long. These data were also reused for a study on human thymus T cells.

The sample consisted of thymocytes. The receptor comes from a boy in the first two years of life with a congenital heart defect. This chain uses TRBV29-1 with TRBJ2-5; perhaps TRBD1 as D (6 bases). The closer fit of TRBJ2-7 to the DNA end suggests the J call may be wrong. CDR3 loop: CSVRGLYEQYF. CDR3 sequence (DNA): TGCAGCGTCAGGGGCCTCTACGAGCAGTACTTC.